The clone carrying this T cell receptor beta chain was observed at least ten times. Its antigen is unknown. This record comes from a study of T-cell reconstitution after alpha-beta-depleted transplantation in children. Preparation of the TCRbeta library involved a method that used unique molecular identifiers. TCRdb ran MiXCR on the PCR reads and lists one entry per CDR3 protein. The sample has 600,000 to 800,000 distinct CDR3 sequences, roughly 13% seen once. CDR1 is SGHRS and CDR2 is YFSETQ in the germline V gene. Deletions cut 2 bases from V and 0 bases from J, with 12 bases between. The CDR3 has 16 residues. Study observations and caveats: From surviving recipient T cells and thymic progenitors came the high day-60 TCRbeta diversity observed in some patients. T cells produced anew were the main source of T-cell counts and diversity one year after transplant. Several hundred expanded graft clones reportedly gave rise to the alpha-beta T cells present about two months after transplant.

The sample here was PBMCs, taken before TCRalphabeta/CD19-depleted stem cell transplant. The V gene is TRBV5-1, the J gene TRBJ1-3; D is unclear. The clonotype comes from a girl aged 2 to 9 with congenital amegakaryocytic thrombocytopenia, due to receive a stem cell transplant. In nucleotides, the CDR3 is TGCGCCAGCAGCTTAAGCGTACCTCGCTCTGGAAACACCATATATTTT. Translated: CASSLSVPRSGNTIYF.